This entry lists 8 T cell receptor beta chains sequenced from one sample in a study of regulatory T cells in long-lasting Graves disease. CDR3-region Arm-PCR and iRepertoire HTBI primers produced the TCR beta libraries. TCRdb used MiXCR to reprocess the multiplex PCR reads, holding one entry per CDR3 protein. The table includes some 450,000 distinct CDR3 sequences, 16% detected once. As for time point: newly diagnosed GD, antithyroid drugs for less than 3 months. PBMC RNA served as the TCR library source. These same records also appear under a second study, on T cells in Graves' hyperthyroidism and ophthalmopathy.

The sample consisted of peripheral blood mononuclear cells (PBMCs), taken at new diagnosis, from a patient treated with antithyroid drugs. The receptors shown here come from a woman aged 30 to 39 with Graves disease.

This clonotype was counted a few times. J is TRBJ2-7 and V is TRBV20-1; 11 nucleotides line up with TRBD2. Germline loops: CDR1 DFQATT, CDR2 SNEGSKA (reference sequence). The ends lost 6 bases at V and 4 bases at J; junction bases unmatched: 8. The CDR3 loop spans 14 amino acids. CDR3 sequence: CSAGRLAGMYEQYF. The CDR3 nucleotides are TGCAGTGCGGGAAGACTAGCGGGAATGTACGAGCAGTACTTC.

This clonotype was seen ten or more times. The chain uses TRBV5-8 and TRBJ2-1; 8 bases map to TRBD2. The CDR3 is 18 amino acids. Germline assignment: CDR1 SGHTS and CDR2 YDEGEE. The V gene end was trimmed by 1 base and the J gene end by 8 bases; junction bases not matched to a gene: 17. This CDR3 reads CASSLSVAPSGRMHEQFF. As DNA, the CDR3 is TGTGCCAGCAGCTTGAGTGTAGCCCCCAGCGGGAGAATGCATGAGCAGTTCTTC.

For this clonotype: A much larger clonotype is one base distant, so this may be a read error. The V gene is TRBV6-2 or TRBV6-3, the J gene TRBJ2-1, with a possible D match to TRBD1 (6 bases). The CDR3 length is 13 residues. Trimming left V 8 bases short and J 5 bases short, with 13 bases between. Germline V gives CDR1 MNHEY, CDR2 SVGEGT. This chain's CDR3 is CASDTGSHNEQFF. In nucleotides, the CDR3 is TGTGCCAGCGACACAGGGTCCCACAATGAGCAGTTCTTC.

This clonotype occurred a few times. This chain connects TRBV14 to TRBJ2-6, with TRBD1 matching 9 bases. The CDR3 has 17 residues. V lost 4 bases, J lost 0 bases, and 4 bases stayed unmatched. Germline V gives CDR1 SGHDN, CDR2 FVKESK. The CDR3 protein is CASSRTGDHSGANVLTF. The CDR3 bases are TGTGCCAGCAGCCGGACAGGGGATCACTCTGGGGCCAACGTCCTGACTTTC.

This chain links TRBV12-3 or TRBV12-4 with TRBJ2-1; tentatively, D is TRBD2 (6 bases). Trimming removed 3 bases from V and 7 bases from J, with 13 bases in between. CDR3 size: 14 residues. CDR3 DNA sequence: TGTGCCAGCAGTTTTCTTTTAGCGGATAATGAGCAGTTCTTC. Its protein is CASSFLLADNEQFF.

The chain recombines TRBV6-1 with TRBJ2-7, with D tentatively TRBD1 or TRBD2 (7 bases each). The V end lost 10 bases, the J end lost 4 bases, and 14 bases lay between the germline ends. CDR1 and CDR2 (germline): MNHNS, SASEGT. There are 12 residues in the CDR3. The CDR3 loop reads CATRGGTYEQYF. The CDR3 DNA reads TGTGCCACCAGGGGGGGTACTTACGAGCAGTACTTC.

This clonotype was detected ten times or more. The CDR3 nucleotides are TGCGCCAGCAGCCAACCGTTAGCGGGAGGGCCGTACGAGCAGTACTTC. It yields the protein CASSQPLAGGPYEQYF. The chain carries TRBV4-1 and TRBJ2-7; 11 bases agree with TRBD2. The germline gives CDR1 MGHRA, CDR2 YSYEKL. The CDR3 is 16 amino acids. Germline trimming cut 2 bases from V and 4 bases from J; bases unmatched to any gene: 7.

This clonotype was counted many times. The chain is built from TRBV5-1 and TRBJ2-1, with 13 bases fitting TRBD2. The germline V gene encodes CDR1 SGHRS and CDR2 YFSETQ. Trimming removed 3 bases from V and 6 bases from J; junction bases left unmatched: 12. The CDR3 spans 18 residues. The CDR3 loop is CASSSPPGTSGTANEQFF. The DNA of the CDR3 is TGCGCCAGCAGCTCTCCCCCCGGGACTAGCGGGACAGCCAATGAGCAGTTCTTC.